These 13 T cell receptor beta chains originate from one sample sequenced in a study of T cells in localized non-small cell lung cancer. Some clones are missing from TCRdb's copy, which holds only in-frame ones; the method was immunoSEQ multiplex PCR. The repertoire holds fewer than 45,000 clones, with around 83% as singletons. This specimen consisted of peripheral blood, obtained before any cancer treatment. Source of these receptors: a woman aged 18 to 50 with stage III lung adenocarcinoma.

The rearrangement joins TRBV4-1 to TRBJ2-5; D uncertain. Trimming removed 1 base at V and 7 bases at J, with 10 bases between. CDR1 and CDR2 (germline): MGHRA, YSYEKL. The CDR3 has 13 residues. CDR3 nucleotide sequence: TGCGCCAGCAGCCAAGTGGGGATCGCGACCCAGTACTTC. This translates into CASSQVGIATQYF.

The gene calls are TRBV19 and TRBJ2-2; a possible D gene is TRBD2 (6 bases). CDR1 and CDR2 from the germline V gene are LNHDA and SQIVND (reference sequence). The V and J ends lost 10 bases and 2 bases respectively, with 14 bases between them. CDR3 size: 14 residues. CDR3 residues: CAKRREPNTGELFF. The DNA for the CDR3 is TGTGCCAAACGACGGGAGCCAAACACCGGGGAGCTGTTTTTT.

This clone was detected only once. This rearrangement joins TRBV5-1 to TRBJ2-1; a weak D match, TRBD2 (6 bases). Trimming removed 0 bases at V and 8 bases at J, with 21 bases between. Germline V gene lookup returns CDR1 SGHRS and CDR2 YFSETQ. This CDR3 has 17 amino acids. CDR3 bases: TGCGCCAGCAGCTTGGGGGACGGGGGTGCGGGAAGCCATGAGCAGTTCTTC. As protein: CASSLGDGGAGSHEQFF.

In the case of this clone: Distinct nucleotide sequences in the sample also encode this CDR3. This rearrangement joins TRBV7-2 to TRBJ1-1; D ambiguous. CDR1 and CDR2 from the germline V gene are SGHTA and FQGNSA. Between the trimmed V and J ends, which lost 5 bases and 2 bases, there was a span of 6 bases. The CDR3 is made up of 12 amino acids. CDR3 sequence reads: CASSPDNTEAFF. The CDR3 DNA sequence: TGTGCCAGCAGCCCTGACAACACTGAAGCTTTCTTT.

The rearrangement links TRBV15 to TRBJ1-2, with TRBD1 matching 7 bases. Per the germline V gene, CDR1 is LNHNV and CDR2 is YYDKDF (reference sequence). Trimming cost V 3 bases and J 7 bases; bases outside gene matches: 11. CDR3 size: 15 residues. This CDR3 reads CATSRETGSGGGYTF. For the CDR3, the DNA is TGTGCCACCAGCAGGGAGACAGGGAGCGGTGGTGGCTACACCTTC.

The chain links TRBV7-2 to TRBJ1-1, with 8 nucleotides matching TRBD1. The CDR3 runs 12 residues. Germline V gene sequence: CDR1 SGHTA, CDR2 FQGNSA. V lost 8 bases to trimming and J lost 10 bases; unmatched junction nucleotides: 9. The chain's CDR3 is CASGLTGARAFF. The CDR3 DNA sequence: TGTGCCAGCGGGCTGACAGGGGCACGAGCTTTCTTT.

The CDR3 is CASSMGQTYEQYF. CDR3 sequence (DNA): TGCGCCAGCAGCATGGGACAGACCTACGAGCAGTACTTC. The genes are TRBV5-1 and TRBJ2-7; the match to TRBD1 covers 7 bases. The germline V gene has CDR1 SGHRS and CDR2 YFSETQ. The ends lost 4 bases at V and 2 bases at J; junction bases unmatched: 3. The CDR3 is made up of 13 amino acids.

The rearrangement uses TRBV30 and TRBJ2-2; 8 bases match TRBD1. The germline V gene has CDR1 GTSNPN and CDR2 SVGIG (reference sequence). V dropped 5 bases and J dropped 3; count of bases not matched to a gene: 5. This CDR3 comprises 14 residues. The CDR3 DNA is TGTGCCTGGGGACAGGGATCAGACACCGGGGAGCTGTTTTTT. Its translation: CAWGQGSDTGELFF.

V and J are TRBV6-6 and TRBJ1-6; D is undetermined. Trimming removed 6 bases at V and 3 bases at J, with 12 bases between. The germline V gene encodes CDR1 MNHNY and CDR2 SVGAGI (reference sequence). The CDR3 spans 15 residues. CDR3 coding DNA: TGTGCCAGCAGATCGACGCGAGTCTATAATTCACCCCTCCACTTT. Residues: CASRSTRVYNSPLHF.

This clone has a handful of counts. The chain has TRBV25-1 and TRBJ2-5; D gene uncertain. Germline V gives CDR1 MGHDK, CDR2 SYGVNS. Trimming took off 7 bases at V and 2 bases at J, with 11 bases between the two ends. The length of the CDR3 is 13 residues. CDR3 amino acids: CASTDGRQETQYF. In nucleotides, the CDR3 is TGTGCCAGCACCGACGGGCGGCAAGAGACCCAGTACTTC.

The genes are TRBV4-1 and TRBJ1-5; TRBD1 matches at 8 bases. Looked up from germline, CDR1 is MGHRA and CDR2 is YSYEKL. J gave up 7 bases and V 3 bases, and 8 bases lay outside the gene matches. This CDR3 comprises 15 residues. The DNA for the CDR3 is TGCGCCAGCAGCCAGGTGACAGGGGAGGGACAGCCCCAGCATTTT. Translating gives CASSQVTGEGQPQHF.

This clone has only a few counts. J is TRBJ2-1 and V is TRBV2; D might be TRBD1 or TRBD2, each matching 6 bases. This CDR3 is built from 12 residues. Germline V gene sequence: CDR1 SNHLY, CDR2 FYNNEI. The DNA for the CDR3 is TGTGCTAGGGGGGCTACCTACAATGAGCAGTTCTTC. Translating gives CARGATYNEQFF.

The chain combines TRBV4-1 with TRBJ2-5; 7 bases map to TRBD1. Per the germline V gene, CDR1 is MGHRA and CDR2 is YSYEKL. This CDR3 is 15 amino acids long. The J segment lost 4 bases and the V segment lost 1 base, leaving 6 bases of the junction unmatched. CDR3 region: CASSQATGFGETQYF. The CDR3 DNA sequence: TGCGCCAGCAGCCAAGCGACAGGGTTCGGAGAGACCCAGTACTTC.